This TCR beta chain was found in a study of beta chain features in type 1 diabetes. Points from the study as a whole: Significant though moderate, a shortening of TCRB CDR3s appeared in all four CD4+ subsets of Type 1 diabetes patients.

This clone was found a few times. The antigen remains unidentified. The same CDR3 is also encoded by other DNA sequences in this sample. Investigators reverse transcribed all isolated RNA, so they sequenced expressed TCRB transcripts. Repertoires were generated with immunoSEQ multiplex PCR, while TCRdb's copy carries only in-frame clones and drops some. Of 600,000 to 700,000 clones detected, approximately 13% appear once; the ten largest clones hold 0.095% to 0.15%. CDR3 length: 13 amino acids. Germline V CDR1 and CDR2: SGHRS, YFSETQ. Trimming cost V 0 bases and J 1 base, with 3 bases left between them.

This receptor was identified in a man aged 25-45 years with type 1 diabetes. Sample: naive CD4+ T cells from blood. The chain employs TRBV5-1 and TRBJ2-3; D uncertain. CDR3 coding DNA: TGCGCCAGCAGCTTGGCCGGCACAGATACGCAGTATTTT. Translating gives CASSLAGTDTQYF. The full variable domain, with the rest looked up from reference TRBV5-1 and TRBJ2-3, is KAGVTQTPRYLIKTRGQQVTLSCSPISGHRSVSWYQQTPGQGLQFLFEYFSETQRNKGNFPGRFSGRQFSNSRSEMNVSTLELGDSALYLCASSLAGTDTQYFGPGTRLTVL.